The rows below give T cell receptor beta chains drawn from one sample of a study of response to subunit inactivated influenza vaccine. TCRdb fed the RT-PCR reads into MiXCR, producing one record per CDR3 protein. Here the sample spans under 750,000 distinct CDR3 sequences, over 9.5% being singletons. Sequencing used PBMCs from blood, obtained on the day of vaccination. The receptor source for this set is a man aged 50 to 60 who received an inactivated influenza vaccine. The CDR3 runs from the conserved cysteine through the conserved F or W. The D gene is left open where the match is weak. The listing skips clone size in some rows; elsewhere it reads once, few, many or a size class.

d_call j_call clone_size v_call cdr3_aa cdr3_nt
- TRBJ2-2 few TRBV27 CASRHPGGGGELFF TGTGCCAGCAGGCATCCAGGGGGAGGCGGGGAGCTGTTTTTT
- TRBJ1-2 - TRBV18 CASSPTDGANYGYTF TGTGCCAGCTCACCCACGGACGGGGCTAACTATGGCTACACCTTC
- TRBJ1-5 few TRBV4-3 CASSQEGSLNQPQHF TGCGCCAGCAGCCAAGAGGGCAGCCTCAACCAGCCCCAGCATTTT
TRBD1 TRBJ1-2 few TRBV7-2 CASRLGQANYGYTF TGTGCCAGCAGGTTGGGACAGGCTAACTATGGCTACACCTTC
TRBD2 TRBJ2-3 few TRBV7-2 CASSHLAGAFTDTQYF TGTGCCAGCAGCCATCTAGCGGGAGCCTTCACAGATACGCAGTATTTT
TRBD1 TRBJ2-5 few TRBV7-6 CASSLGRTGPVGTQYF TGTGCCAGCAGCTTAGGACGGACAGGACCCGTTGGGACCCAGTACTTC
TRBD2 TRBJ2-7 many TRBV7-9 CASSPNRPGLAGYEQYF TGTGCCAGCAGCCCTAATAGACCGGGACTAGCGGGATACGAGCAGTACTTC
- TRBJ1-2 few TRBV2 CASSETGFGYTF TGTGCCAGCAGTGAAACAGGGTTTGGCTACACCTTC
- TRBJ1-1 few TRBV20-1 CSALDHPEAFF TGCAGTGCTCTAGACCACCCTGAAGCTTTCTTT
TRBD1 TRBJ2-7 few TRBV12-3/TRBV12-4 CASSPSGQGAYEQYF TGTGCCAGCAGTCCCTCGGGACAGGGGGCCTACGAGCAGTACTTC
TRBD1 TRBJ1-6 few TRBV20-1 CSARGSLLDRRNSPLHF TGCAGTGCTAGAGGATCTCTCCTGGACAGGCGGAATTCACCCCTCCACTTT
TRBD2 TRBJ2-1 many TRBV7-8 CASSGAGVSFGEQFF TGTGCCAGCAGCGGGGCGGGAGTTTCATTTGGTGAGCAGTTCTTC
TRBD2 TRBJ2-2 - TRBV11-2 CASSLLQGRGRINTGELFF TGTGCCAGCAGCTTATTACAGGGACGCGGGAGGATTAACACCGGGGAGCTGTTTTTT
TRBD2 TRBJ2-1 many TRBV10-3 CAHGRTSGRNNEQFF TGTGCCCATGGTAGGACTAGCGGGAGGAACAATGAGCAGTTCTTC
- TRBJ2-3 many TRBV4-3 CASSQEAGWTDTQYF TGCGCCAGCAGCCAAGAGGCAGGGTGGACAGATACGCAGTATTTT
TRBD2 TRBJ2-1 few TRBV9 CASSVEGSGSGNEQFF TGTGCCAGCAGCGTAGAAGGTAGCGGGTCCGGCAATGAGCAGTTCTTC
- TRBJ2-3 few TRBV29-1 CSSRPGADTQYF TGCAGCTCAAGACCAGGGGCAGATACGCAGTATTTT
TRBD1 TRBJ2-1 many TRBV27 CASTPGQGTYNEQFF TGTGCCAGCACTCCGGGACAGGGGACCTACAATGAGCAGTTCTTC
TRBD1 TRBJ2-5 - TRBV5-4 CASTKTADRLETQYF TGTGCCAGCACAAAAACTGCGGACAGGTTGGAGACCCAGTACTTC
- TRBJ1-6 - TRBV5-1 CASSVGGYGEGTLHF TGCGCCAGCAGCGTTGGAGGGTACGGGGAAGGTACCCTCCACTTT
- TRBJ2-7 few TRBV20-1 CSAPRQDGYEQYF TGCAGTGCACCGCGACAGGACGGATACGAGCAGTACTTC
TRBD2 TRBJ2-1 - TRBV7-2 CASSPHTSGGVDEQFF TGTGCCAGCAGCCCGCATACGAGCGGGGGGGTGGATGAGCAGTTCTTC
- TRBJ1-1 few TRBV5-5 CASSLLGSGTEAFF TGTGCCAGCAGCTTGTTGGGGTCGGGCACTGAAGCTTTCTTT
- TRBJ1-5 few TRBV20-1 CSARGTANQPQHF TGCAGTGCTAGAGGGACAGCAAATCAGCCCCAGCATTTT
- TRBJ1-1 - TRBV29-1 CSVIKRDTEAFF TGCAGCGTAATTAAAAGGGACACTGAAGCTTTCTTT
- TRBJ2-7 few TRBV27 CASSRGLNYEQYF TGTGCCAGCAGCAGGGGACTCAACTACGAGCAGTACTTC
TRBD2 TRBJ2-3 many TRBV9 CASSLAGELGTQYF TGTGCCAGTTCTCTCGCGGGAGAGTTAGGTACGCAGTATTTT
- TRBJ2-7 - TRBV11-2 CASSLGSDYLSYEQYF TGTGCCAGCAGCTTAGGTTCGGACTACCTTTCTTACGAGCAGTACTTC
TRBD1 TRBJ2-1 - TRBV18 CASSPITGDEQFF TGTGCCAGCTCACCGATTACAGGGGACGAGCAGTTCTTC
TRBD2 TRBJ2-7 once TRBV10-3 CAIRPREGEQYF TGTGCCATCAGACCGAGGGAGGGCGAGCAGTACTTC
- TRBJ2-1 many TRBV4-1 CASSQGGLRSSYNEQFF TGCGCCAGCAGCCAAGGCGGGCTACGAAGCTCCTACAATGAGCAGTTCTTC
- TRBJ2-3 few TRBV4-3 CASSHVTTDTQYF TGCGCCAGCAGCCACGTTACCACAGATACGCAGTATTTT
- TRBJ2-2 few TRBV20-1 CSARAVAKPVGELFF TGCAGTGCTAGAGCGGTAGCCAAGCCGGTGGGGGAGCTGTTTTTT
- TRBJ1-5 - TRBV13 CASSLDPNQPQHF TGTGCCAGCAGCTTAGATCCAAATCAGCCCCAGCATTTT
TRBD1 TRBJ1-1 few TRBV5-6 CASSFQGGSQNKAFF TGTGCCAGCAGCTTTCAGGGGGGCAGCCAAAACAAAGCTTTCTTT
- TRBJ1-2 few TRBV14 CASSQDGAEIYGYTF TGTGCCAGCAGCCAAGATGGAGCGGAAATCTATGGCTACACCTTC
- TRBJ2-2 - TRBV4-1 CASSQQGGVNTGELFF TGCGCCAGCAGCCAACAGGGGGGGGTGAACACCGGGGAGCTGTTTTTT
- TRBJ2-6 few TRBV15 CATTSEDSLSGANVLTF TGTGCCACCACGTCGGAGGACTCCCTCTCTGGGGCCAACGTCCTGACTTTC
TRBD2 TRBJ2-7 - TRBV10-1 CASKSVASGVSYEQYF TGCGCCAGCAAGTCTGTGGCTAGCGGAGTCTCCTACGAGCAGTACTTC
TRBD2 TRBJ2-2 - TRBV29-1 CSVELRGTSGSGYGELFF TGCAGCGTTGAATTGCGCGGGACTAGCGGGAGTGGGTACGGGGAGCTGTTTTTT
TRBD2 TRBJ2-7 - TRBV15 CATKASGTYEQYF TGTGCCACCAAGGCTAGCGGGACCTACGAGCAGTACTTC
TRBD1 TRBJ2-5 few TRBV5-5 CASSGGQGSWETQYF TGTGCCAGCAGCGGCGGACAGGGGTCGTGGGAGACCCAGTACTTC